This TCR beta chain appears in the sequencing data of a study of blood T cell repertoires in COVID-19. The method was immunoSEQ multiplex PCR; TCRdb's version includes in-frame clones alone and lacks a portion of them. The sample shows 250,000 or so clones, around 90% of them seen only once. CDR1 and CDR2 (germline): ENHRY, SYGVKD. The V end lost 7 bases, the J end lost 5 bases, and 14 bases lay between the germline ends. The length of the CDR3 is 13 residues. Participant age was about 18 to 100 years, and participants resided in fewer than 30 US areas. Someone with COVID-19 had been met by exposed participants within 2 weeks before study entry.

This rearrangement joins TRBV10-3 to TRBJ1-1; unclear D gene. The sequence came from a woman younger than 45 who had been exposed to COVID-19. The sample taken for sequencing was PBMCs or T cells enriched from blood (not recorded which). The CDR3 nucleotides read TGTGCCATCAAAGAGGGCCCTGGGACTGAAGCTTTCTTT. Translated: CAIKEGPGTEAFF.